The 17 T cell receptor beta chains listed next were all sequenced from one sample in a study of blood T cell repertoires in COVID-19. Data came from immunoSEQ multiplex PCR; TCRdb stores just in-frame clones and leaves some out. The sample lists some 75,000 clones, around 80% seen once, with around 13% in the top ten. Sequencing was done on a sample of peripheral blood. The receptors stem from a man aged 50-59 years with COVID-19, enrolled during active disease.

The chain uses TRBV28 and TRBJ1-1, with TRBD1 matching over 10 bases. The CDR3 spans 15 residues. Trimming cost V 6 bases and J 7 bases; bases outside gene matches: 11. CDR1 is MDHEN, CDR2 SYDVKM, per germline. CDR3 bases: TGTGCCAGCAGCTCCACCGGGACAGGGGTGTTTGAAGCTTTCTTT. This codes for CASSSTGTGVFEAFF.

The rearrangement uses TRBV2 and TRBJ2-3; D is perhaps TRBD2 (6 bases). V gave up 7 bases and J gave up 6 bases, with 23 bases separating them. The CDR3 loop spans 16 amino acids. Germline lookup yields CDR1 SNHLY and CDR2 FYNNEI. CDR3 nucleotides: TGTGCCAGCACCTCATTAGGGAGCCTAGGAGGGGATACGCAGTATTTT. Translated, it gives CASTSLGSLGGDTQYF.

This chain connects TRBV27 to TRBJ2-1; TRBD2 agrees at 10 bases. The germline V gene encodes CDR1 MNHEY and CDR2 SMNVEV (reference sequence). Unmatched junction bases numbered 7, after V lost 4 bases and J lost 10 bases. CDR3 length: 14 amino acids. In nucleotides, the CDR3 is TGTGCCAGCAGTTACGGACTAGCGGTGGGGGAGCAGTTCTTC. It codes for CASSYGLAVGEQFF.

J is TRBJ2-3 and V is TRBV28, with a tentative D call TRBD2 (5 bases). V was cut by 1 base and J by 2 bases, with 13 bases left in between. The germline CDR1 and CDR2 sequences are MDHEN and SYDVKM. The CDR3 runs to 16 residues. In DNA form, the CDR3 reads TGTGCCAGCAGTTTATTTCAACGGCGGGTCACAGATACGCAGTATTTT. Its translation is CASSLFQRRVTDTQYF.

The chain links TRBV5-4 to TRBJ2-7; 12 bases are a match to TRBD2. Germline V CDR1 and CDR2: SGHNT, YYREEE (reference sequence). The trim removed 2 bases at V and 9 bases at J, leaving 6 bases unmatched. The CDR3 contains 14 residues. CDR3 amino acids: CASSLWLAGGVQYF. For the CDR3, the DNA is TGTGCCAGCAGCTTATGGCTAGCGGGAGGGGTGCAGTACTTC.

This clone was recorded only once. In DNA form, the CDR3 reads TGTGCCATCGGGAGGGACTTCGCCTACGAGCAGTACTTC. This codes for CAIGRDFAYEQYF. This chain joins TRBV10-3 and TRBJ2-7; 7 bases are shared with TRBD2. V dropped 8 bases and J dropped 2; count of bases not matched to a gene: 6. CDR3 size: 13 residues. The germline CDR1 and CDR2 sequences are ENHRY and SYGVKD.

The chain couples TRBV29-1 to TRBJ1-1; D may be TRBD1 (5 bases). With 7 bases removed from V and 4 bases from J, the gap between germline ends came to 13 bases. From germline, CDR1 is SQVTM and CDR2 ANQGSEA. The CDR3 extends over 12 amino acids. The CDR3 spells CSGTLGATEAFF. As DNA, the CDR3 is TGCAGCGGTACCCTAGGGGCCACTGAAGCTTTCTTT.

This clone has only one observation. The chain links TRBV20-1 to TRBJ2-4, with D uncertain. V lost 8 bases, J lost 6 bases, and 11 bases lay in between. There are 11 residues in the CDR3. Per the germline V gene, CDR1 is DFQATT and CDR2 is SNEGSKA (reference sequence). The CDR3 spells CSIFGGNIQYF. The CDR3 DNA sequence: TGCAGTATATTTGGCGGAAACATTCAGTACTTC.

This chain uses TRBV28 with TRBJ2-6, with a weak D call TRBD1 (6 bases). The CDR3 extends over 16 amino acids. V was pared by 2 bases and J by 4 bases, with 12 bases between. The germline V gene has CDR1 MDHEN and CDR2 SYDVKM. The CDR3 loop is CASSLRGSRGANVLTF. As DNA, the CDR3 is TGTGCCAGCAGTTTAAGGGGGTCCAGGGGGGCCAACGTCCTGACTTTC.

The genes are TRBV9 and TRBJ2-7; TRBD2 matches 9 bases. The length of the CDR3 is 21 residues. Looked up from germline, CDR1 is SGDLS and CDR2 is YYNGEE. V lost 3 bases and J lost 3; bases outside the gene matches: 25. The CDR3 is CASSAIPRGLAGAHSDYEQYF. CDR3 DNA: TGTGCCAGCAGCGCAATCCCGAGGGGGTTAGCGGGAGCTCATTCGGACTACGAGCAGTACTTC.

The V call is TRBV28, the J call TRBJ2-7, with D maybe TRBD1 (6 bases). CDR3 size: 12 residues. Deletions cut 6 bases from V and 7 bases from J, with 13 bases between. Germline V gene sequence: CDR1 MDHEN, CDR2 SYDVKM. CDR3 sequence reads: CASSSQGWEQYF. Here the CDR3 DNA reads TGTGCCAGCAGCTCACAGGGTTGGGAGCAGTACTTC.

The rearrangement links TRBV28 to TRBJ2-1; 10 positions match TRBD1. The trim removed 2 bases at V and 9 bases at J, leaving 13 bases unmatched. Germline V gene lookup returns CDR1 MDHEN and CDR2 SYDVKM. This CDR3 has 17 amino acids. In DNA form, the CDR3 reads TGTGCCAGCAGTTTACAGGGGGCGGGACAGGGGTTGACTGAGCAGTTCTTC. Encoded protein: CASSLQGAGQGLTEQFF.

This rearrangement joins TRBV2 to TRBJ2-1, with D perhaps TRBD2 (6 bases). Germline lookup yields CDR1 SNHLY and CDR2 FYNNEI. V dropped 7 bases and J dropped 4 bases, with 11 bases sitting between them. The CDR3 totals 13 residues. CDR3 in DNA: TGTGCCAGCATAGCGGTCCAATACAATGAGCAGTTCTTC. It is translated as CASIAVQYNEQFF. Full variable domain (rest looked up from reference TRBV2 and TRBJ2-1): EPEVTQTPSHQVTQMGQEVILRCVPISNHLYFYWYRQILGQKVEFLVSFYNNEISEKSEIFDDQFSVERPDGSNFTLKIRSTKLEDSAMYFCASIAVQYNEQFFGPGTRLTVL.

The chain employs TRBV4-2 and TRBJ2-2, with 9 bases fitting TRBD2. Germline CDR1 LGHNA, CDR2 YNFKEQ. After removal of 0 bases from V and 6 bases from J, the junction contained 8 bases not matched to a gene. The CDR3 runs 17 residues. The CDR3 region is CASSQDYSGSLPGELFF. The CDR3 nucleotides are TGTGCCAGCAGCCAAGATTATAGCGGGAGTTTACCCGGGGAGCTGTTTTTT.

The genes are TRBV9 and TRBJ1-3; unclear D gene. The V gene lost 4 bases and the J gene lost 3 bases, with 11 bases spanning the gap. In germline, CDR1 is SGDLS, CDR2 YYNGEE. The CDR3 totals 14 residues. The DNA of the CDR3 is TGTGCCAGCAGCCCACCCCCGAGTGGAAACACCATATATTTT. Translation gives CASSPPPSGNTIYF. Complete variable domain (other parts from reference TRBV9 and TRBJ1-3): DSGVTQTPKHLITATGQRVTLRCSPRSGDLSVYWYQQSLDQGLQFLIQYYNGEERAKGNILERFSAQQFPDLHSELNLSSLELGDSALYFCASSPPPSGNTIYFGEGSWLTVV.

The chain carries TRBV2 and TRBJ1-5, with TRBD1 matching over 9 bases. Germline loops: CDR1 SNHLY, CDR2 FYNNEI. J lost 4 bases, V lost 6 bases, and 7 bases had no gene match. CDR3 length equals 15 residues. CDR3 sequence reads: CASRDGQGINQPQHF. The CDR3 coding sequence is TGTGCCAGCAGGGATGGACAGGGGATAAATCAGCCCCAGCATTTT. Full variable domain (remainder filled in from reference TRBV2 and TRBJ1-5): EPEVTQTPSHQVTQMGQEVILRCVPISNHLYFYWYRQILGQKVEFLVSFYNNEISEKSEIFDDQFSVERPDGSNFTLKIRSTKLEDSAMYFCASRDGQGINQPQHFGDGTRLSIL.

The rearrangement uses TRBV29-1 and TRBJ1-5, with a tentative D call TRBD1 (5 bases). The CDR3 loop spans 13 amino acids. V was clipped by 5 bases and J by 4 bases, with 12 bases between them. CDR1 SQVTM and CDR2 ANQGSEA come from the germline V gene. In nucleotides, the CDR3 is TGCAGCGTTCGCGACGGGGGTAATCAGCCCCAGCATTTT. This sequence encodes CSVRDGGNQPQHF.